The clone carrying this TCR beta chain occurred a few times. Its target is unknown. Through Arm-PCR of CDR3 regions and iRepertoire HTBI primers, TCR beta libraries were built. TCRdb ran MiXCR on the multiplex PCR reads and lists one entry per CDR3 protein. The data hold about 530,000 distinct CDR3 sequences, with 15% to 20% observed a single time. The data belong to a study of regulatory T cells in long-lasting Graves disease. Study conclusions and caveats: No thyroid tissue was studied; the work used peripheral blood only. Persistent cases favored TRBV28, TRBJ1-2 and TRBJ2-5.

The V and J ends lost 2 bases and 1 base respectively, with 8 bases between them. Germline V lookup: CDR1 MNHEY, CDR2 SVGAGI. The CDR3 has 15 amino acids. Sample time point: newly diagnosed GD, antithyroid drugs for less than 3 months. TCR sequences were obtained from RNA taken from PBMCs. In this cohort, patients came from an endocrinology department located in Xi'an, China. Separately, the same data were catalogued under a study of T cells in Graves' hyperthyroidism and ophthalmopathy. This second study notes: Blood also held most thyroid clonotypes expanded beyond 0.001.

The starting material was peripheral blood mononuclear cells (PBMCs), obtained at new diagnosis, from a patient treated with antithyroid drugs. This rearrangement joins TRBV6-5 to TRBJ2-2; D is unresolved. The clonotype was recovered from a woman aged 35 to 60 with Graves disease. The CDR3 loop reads CASSYRHENTGELFF. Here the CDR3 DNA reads TGTGCCAGCAGTTACAGGCACGAGAACACCGGGGAGCTGTTTTTT.